This TCR beta chain was captured by sequencing in a study of T cell changes during pregnancy in multiple sclerosis. Produced via immunoSEQ multiplex PCR; TCRdb's table is partial and in-frame only. The sample has 26,000 or so clones; roughly 89% are singletons. The germline gives CDR1 MNHEY, CDR2 SMNVEV (reference sequence). The CDR3 is 14 amino acids. The source was CD8+ T cells from peripheral blood mononuclear cells, collected in the second trimester of pregnancy. The sequence derives from a female donor with multiple sclerosis, enrolled in a pregnancy study. This sequence joins TRBV27 and TRBJ2-5; D might be TRBD2 (6 bases). The J call may be in error: the DNA end matches TRBJ2-7 better. CDR3 bases: TGTGCCAGCAGTTACCGGGGGAGCTCCTACGAGCAGTACTTC. This translates into CASSYRGSSYEQYF.